This is a list of T cell receptor beta chains from one sample in a study of Ad26.COV2.S vaccination and SARS-CoV-2 variants. Profiled with immunoSEQ multiplex PCR; TCRdb holds only in-frame clones, not every one. Counted here are around 300,000 clones, 80% to 90% occurring once; the ten biggest clones make up under 6%. The sequencing here drew on peripheral blood, taken in a trial of Ad26.COV2.S vaccine versus placebo. The receptors stem from a person aged 18-60 years who received the Ad26.COV2.S COVID-19 vaccine or a placebo. Both conserved end residues are part of each CDR3. D genes are given only for firm matches. For some rows the clone size is stated as once, few or many, or as a class when expanded; others skip it.

clone size,V gene,D gene,J gene,CDR3 protein,CDR3 DNA
.,TRBV3-1/TRBV3-2,TRBD2,TRBJ2-1,CASSQLSGRAGNNEQFF,TGTGCCAGCAGCCAACTTTCCGGGAGGGCCGGAAACAATGAGCAGTTCTTC
.,TRBV4-3,.,TRBJ1-1,CASSHPSRGTEAFF,TGCGCCAGCAGCCATCCCTCACGGGGAACTGAAGCTTTCTTT
.,TRBV6-1,.,TRBJ2-3,CASSDGKGEGTDTQYF,TGTGCCAGCAGTGACGGGAAGGGAGAAGGAACAGATACGCAGTATTTT
.,TRBV28,TRBD1,TRBJ2-7,CASGPGQGLYEQYF,TGTGCCAGCGGACCGGGACAGGGTCTCTACGAGCAGTACTTC
.,TRBV13,.,TRBJ2-3,CASSLGAGRDTQYF,TGTGCCAGCAGCTTAGGGGCGGGCAGGGATACGCAGTATTTT
.,TRBV6-5,.,TRBJ2-2,CASTGGTNTGELFF,TGTGCCAGCACCGGTGGGACGAACACCGGGGAGCTGTTTTTT
.,TRBV5-1,.,TRBJ2-7,CASSLDPEGSSYEQYF,TGCGCCAGCAGCTTGGACCCTGAGGGATCCTCCTACGAGCAGTACTTC
.,TRBV5-4,TRBD1,TRBJ1-1,CASSRGQGVAEAFF,TGTGCCAGCAGTCGGGGACAGGGGGTCGCTGAAGCTTTCTTT
.,TRBV7-9,.,TRBJ2-5,CASSLVQSQETQYF,TGTGCCAGCAGCTTAGTACAGAGCCAAGAGACCCAGTACTTC
.,TRBV7-9,.,TRBJ1-2,CASSFGEGNYGYTF,TGTGCCAGCAGCTTCGGGGAAGGGAACTATGGCTACACCTTC
once,TRBV27,TRBD2,TRBJ2-3,CASRGLGTDTQYF,TGTGCCAGCAGGGGACTAGGCACAGATACGCAGTATTTT
few,TRBV5-4,TRBD2,TRBJ2-7,CASSLASGEQYF,TGTGCCAGCAGCTTGGCTAGCGGTGAGCAGTACTTC
.,TRBV19,TRBD1,TRBJ2-4,CASSPGTGLALAKNIQYF,TGTGCCAGTAGCCCCGGGACAGGGTTGGCCCTAGCCAAAAACATTCAGTACTTC
.,TRBV11-2,.,TRBJ2-5,CASSLDRGETQYF,TGTGCCAGCAGCTTAGATCGAGGAGAGACCCAGTACTTC
.,TRBV24-1,.,TRBJ2-5,CATSDFKGETQYF,TGTGCCACCAGTGATTTCAAGGGGGAGACCCAGTACTTC
.,TRBV4-1,TRBD2,TRBJ2-1,CASRLSGRALDEQFF,TGCGCCAGCAGACTAAGCGGGAGGGCCTTGGATGAGCAGTTCTTC
.,TRBV6-5,TRBD1,TRBJ2-1,CATDRGFYNEQFF,TGTGCCACGGACAGGGGGTTTTACAATGAGCAGTTCTTC
.,TRBV4-1,.,TRBJ2-7,CASSQAEGSYEQYF,TGCGCCAGCAGCCAAGCCGAGGGTTCCTACGAGCAGTACTTC
.,TRBV9,TRBD1,TRBJ1-2,CASSFKTGSGGYTF,TGTGCCAGCAGCTTTAAGACAGGGTCGGGTGGCTACACCTTC
.,TRBV28,TRBD1,TRBJ1-4,CASSLDSGGGEKLFF,TGTGCCAGCAGTTTAGATTCAGGGGGCGGGGAAAAACTGTTTTTT
.,TRBV5-1,.,TRBJ2-3,CASSLGVQSTDTQYF,TGCGCCAGCAGTCTCGGAGTTCAAAGCACAGATACGCAGTATTTT
.,TRBV9,.,TRBJ2-3,CASGGADTQYF,TGTGCGAGTGGGGGTGCAGATACGCAGTATTTT
.,TRBV28,TRBD1,TRBJ2-6,CASSTPPGQGVAGANVLTF,TGTGCCAGCAGTACGCCTCCGGGACAGGGGGTGGCTGGGGCCAACGTCCTGACTTTC
.,TRBV5-1,.,TRBJ1-4,CASSLSGEGGNEKLFF,TGCGCCAGCAGCTTATCTGGTGAGGGGGGTAATGAAAAACTGTTTTTT
.,TRBV9,.,TRBJ2-2,CASSVGVSENTGELFF,TGTGCCAGCAGCGTAGGAGTTAGCGAGAACACCGGGGAGCTGTTTTTT
.,TRBV7-9,TRBD2,TRBJ2-1,CASSFPGLAALHEQFF,TGTGCCAGCAGCTTCCCGGGACTAGCGGCCTTGCATGAGCAGTTCTTC
.,TRBV5-1,.,TRBJ1-1,CASSSGLKEAFF,TGCGCCAGCAGCTCGGGACTGAAGGAAGCTTTCTTT
.,TRBV5-1,TRBD1,TRBJ2-1,CASSLDGQGSYNEQFF,TGCGCCAGCAGCTTGGATGGACAGGGCTCCTACAATGAGCAGTTCTTC
.,TRBV20-1,.,TRBJ1-1,CSASRGPVNTEAFF,TGCAGTGCTAGTCGCGGCCCTGTGAACACTGAAGCTTTCTTT
.,TRBV7-2,.,TRBJ2-1,CASSLVEHGNEQFF,TGTGCCAGCAGCTTAGTGGAACATGGCAATGAGCAGTTCTTC
.,TRBV10-3,.,TRBJ2-5,CAISESVASETQYF,TGTGCCATCAGTGAGTCGGTGGCTAGCGAGACCCAGTACTTC
once,TRBV7-2,.,TRBJ2-4,CASSLDRVDIQYF,TGTGCCAGCAGCTTAGATAGGGTTGACATTCAGTACTTC
once,TRBV28,.,TRBJ1-5,CASSLLGTYSNQPQHF,TGTGCCAGCAGCCTTCTGGGGACTTATAGCAATCAGCCCCAGCATTTT
.,TRBV15,.,TRBJ1-5,CATSRDWQPQHF,TGTGCCACCAGCAGAGATTGGCAGCCCCAGCATTTT
.,TRBV2,.,TRBJ1-5,CASGWTDNQPQHF,TGTGCCAGCGGCTGGACAGATAATCAGCCCCAGCATTTT
.,TRBV5-5,TRBD1,TRBJ2-7,CASSLVGQGTYEQYF,TGTGCCAGCAGCTTGGTCGGACAGGGGACCTACGAGCAGTACTTC
.,TRBV4-3,TRBD2,TRBJ2-1,CASSQGGNAGGPYNEQFF,TGCGCCAGCAGCCAAGGGGGGAATGCGGGGGGCCCCTACAATGAGCAGTTCTTC
.,TRBV2,.,TRBJ1-4,CASLGVSRKLFF,TGTGCCTCTCTGGGGGTCTCCAGAAAACTGTTTTTT
.,TRBV7-9,.,TRBJ1-1,CASSSYAGAFF,TGTGCCAGCAGCTCGTACGCGGGAGCTTTCTTT
.,TRBV7-9,.,TRBJ1-2,CASSLGQDYGYTF,TGTGCCAGCAGCTTAGGACAGGACTATGGCTACACCTTC
once,TRBV5-4,TRBD1,TRBJ1-1,CASSLQGMGTEAFF,TGTGCCAGCAGCTTACAGGGGATGGGGACTGAAGCTTTCTTT
.,TRBV20-1,.,TRBJ2-3,CSASLWRDFTDTQYF,TGCAGTGCTAGTTTGTGGCGGGATTTCACAGATACGCAGTATTTT
.,TRBV5-6,.,TRBJ1-2,CASERRAWADYGYTF,TGTGCCAGCGAGAGACGGGCCTGGGCTGACTATGGCTACACCTTC
.,TRBV9,.,TRBJ2-1,CASSPVDGYNEQFF,TGTGCCAGCAGCCCCGTGGACGGATACAATGAGCAGTTCTTC
.,TRBV6-1,.,TRBJ1-5,CASSDRAASNQPQHF,TGTGCCAGCAGTGATAGGGCAGCCTCCAATCAGCCCCAGCATTTT
.,TRBV11-2,.,TRBJ2-5,CASSLGPGEETQYF,TGTGCCAGCAGCTTAGGGCCAGGGGAGGAGACCCAGTACTTC
.,TRBV5-1,TRBD1,TRBJ2-4,CASSLASIYRGKNIQYF,TGCGCCAGCAGCTTGGCTAGTATATACAGGGGGAAAAACATTCAGTACTTC
.,TRBV5-1,.,TRBJ2-7,CASSLDLGRGYEQYF,TGCGCCAGCAGCTTGGATCTCGGCAGGGGCTACGAGCAGTACTTC
few,TRBV10-3,.,TRBJ2-3,CAISDLTTTLDTQYF,TGTGCCATCAGTGACCTAACCACGACCCTAGATACGCAGTATTTT
.,TRBV5-6,TRBD2,TRBJ2-7,CASSPVASGAYEQYF,TGTGCCAGCAGCCCGGTGGCTAGCGGGGCCTACGAGCAGTACTTC
.,TRBV5-1,.,TRBJ2-7,CASSLASSRAYEQYF,TGCGCCAGCAGCTTGGCGTCTAGCAGAGCCTACGAGCAGTACTTC
.,TRBV2,.,TRBJ2-5,CASSGGAKGETQYF,TGTGCCAGCAGTGGAGGGGCGAAGGGAGAGACCCAGTACTTC
.,TRBV19,.,TRBJ2-6,CASSMRRSGANVLTF,TGTGCCAGTAGTATGAGACGGTCTGGGGCCAACGTCCTGACTTTC